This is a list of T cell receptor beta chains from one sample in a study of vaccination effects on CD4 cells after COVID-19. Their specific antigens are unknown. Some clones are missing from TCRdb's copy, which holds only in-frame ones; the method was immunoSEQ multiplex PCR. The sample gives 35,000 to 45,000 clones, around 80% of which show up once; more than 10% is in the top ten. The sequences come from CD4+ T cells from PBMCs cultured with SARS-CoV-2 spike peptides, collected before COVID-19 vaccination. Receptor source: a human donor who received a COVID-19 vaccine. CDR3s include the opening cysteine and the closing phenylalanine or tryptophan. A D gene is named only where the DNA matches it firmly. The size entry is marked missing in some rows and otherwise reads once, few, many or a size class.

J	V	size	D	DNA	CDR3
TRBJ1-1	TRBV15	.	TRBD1	TGTGCCACCAGCGCCGAACAGGGGGCAGCTGAAGCTTTCTTT	CATSAEQGAAEAFF
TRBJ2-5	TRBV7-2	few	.	TGTGCCAGCAGCCCTAGGACGGGAAACCAAGAGACCCAGTACTTC	CASSPRTGNQETQYF
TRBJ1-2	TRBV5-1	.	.	TGCGCCAGCAGCTTGGAGGGGACTCGGGGCTACACCTTC	CASSLEGTRGYTF
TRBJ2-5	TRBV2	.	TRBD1	TGTGCCAGCAACGCGGGACAGGGGGTAGAGACCCAGTACTTC	CASNAGQGVETQYF
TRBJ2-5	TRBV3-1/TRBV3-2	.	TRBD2	TGTGCCAGCAGCCGTAGCGGGGGGGCAGGAGAGACCCAGTACTTC	CASSRSGGAGETQYF
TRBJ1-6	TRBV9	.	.	TGTGCCAGCAGCGTAGCGGGGGGCGGTTCACCCCTCCACTTT	CASSVAGGGSPLHF
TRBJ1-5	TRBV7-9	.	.	TGTGCCAGCAGCTACGACCGAACTAGCAATCAGCCCCAGCATTTT	CASSYDRTSNQPQHF
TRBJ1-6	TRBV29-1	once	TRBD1	TGCAGCGTTGAAATACAGGGGCTCCTCTCTTTCTCCCATTCACCCCTCCACTTT	CSVEIQGLLSFSHSPLHF
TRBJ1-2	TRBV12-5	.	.	TGTGCTAGTGGTTTGTCTTGGGTTAACTATGGCTACACCTTC	CASGLSWVNYGYTF
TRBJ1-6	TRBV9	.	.	TGTGCCAGCAGCGTAACTAGCTCCTATAATTCACCCCTCCACTTT	CASSVTSSYNSPLHF
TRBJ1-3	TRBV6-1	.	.	TGTGCCAGCAGTGAAAGAGGGCATCCTGGAAACACCATATATTTT	CASSERGHPGNTIYF
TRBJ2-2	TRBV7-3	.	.	TGTGCCAGCAGCTTAGCAGGGTCTGCCACCGGGGAGCTGTTTTTT	CASSLAGSATGELFF
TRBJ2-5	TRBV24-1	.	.	TGTGCCACCAGGGGTGAGGGGGAGACCCAGTACTTC	CATRGEGETQYF
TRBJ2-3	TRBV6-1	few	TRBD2	TGTGCCAGCAGTGAACTGCGGGGGGCCTCCACAGATACGCAGTATTTT	CASSELRGASTDTQYF
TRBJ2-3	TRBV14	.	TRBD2	TGTGCCAGCAGCCAAGAATGGCCCCTAGCGGGGGGAGGAGATACGCAGTATTTT	CASSQEWPLAGGGDTQYF
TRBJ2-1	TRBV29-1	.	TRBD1	TGCAGCGTTGTTGACAGGGACAATGAGCAGTTCTTC	CSVVDRDNEQFF
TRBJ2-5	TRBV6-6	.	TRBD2	TGTGCCAGCAGAGATCGGGGGGGGGAGACCCAGTACTTC	CASRDRGGETQYF
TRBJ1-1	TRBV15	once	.	TGTGCCACCAGCAGAGGGGTTTTTATGAACACTGAAGCTTTCTTT	CATSRGVFMNTEAFF
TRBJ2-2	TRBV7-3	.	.	TGTGCCAGCAGTCCGGCCACGGGGTACACCGGGGAGCTGTTTTTT	CASSPATGYTGELFF
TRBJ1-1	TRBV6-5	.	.	TGTGCCAGCAGTTACTCCCCGGGGAACACTGAAGCTTTCTTT	CASSYSPGNTEAFF